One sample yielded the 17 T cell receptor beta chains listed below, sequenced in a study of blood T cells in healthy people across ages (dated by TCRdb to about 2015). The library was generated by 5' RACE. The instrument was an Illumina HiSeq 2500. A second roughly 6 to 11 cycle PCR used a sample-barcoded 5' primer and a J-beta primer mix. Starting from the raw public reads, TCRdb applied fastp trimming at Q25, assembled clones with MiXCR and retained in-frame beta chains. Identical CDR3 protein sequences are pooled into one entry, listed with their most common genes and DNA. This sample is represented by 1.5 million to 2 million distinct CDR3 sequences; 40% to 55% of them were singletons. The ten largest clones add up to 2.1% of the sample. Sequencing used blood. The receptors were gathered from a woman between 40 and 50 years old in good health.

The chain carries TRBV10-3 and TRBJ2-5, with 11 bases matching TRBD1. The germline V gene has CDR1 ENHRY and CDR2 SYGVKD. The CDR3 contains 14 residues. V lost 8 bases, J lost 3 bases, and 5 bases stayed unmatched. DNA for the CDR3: TGTGCCATCCGGGACAGGGGGACGGAAGAGACCCAGTACTTC. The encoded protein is CAIRDRGTEETQYF.

As DNA, the CDR3 is TGTGCCAGCAGCAAAGATGAGACTAGCGACCCCAATGAGCAGTTCTTC. Its protein is CASSKDETSDPNEQFF. The chain carries TRBV21-1 and TRBJ2-1; the D call in the table, TRBD2, was not verified against the DNA. TRBV21-1 is labeled a pseudogene. CDR3 length: 16 residues.

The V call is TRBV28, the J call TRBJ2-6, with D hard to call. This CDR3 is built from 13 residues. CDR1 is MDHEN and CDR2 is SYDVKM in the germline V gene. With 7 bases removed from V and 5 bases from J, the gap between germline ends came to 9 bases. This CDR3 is CASMSARANVLTF. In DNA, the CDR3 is TGTGCCAGCATGTCCGCGAGGGCCAACGTCCTGACTTTC.

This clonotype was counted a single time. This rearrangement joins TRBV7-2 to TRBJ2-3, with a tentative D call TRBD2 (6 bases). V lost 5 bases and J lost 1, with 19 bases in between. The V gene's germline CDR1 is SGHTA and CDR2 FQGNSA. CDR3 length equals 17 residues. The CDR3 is CASSRSSRGFGTDTQYF. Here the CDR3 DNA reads TGTGCCAGCAGCCGGTCGTCCCGGGGGTTCGGCACAGATACGCAGTATTTT.

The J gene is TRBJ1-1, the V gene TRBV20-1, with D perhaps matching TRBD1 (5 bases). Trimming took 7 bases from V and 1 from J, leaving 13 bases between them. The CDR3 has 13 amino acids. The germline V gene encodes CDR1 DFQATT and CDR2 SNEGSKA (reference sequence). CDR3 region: CSVYGGGNTEAFF. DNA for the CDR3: TGCAGTGTATATGGGGGGGGGAACACTGAAGCTTTCTTT.

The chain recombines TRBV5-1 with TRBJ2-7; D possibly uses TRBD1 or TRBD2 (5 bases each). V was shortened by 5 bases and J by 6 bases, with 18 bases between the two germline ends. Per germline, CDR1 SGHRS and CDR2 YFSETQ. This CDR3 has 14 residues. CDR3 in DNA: TGCGCCAGCAGTTACAACATAACTAGGGGCGAGCAGTACTTC. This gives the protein CASSYNITRGEQYF.

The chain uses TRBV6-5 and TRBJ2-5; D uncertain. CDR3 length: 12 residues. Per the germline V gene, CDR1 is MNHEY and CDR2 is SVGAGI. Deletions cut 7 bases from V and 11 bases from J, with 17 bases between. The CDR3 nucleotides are TGTGCCAGCACCACTCAAGGGAATGAGCAGTACTTC. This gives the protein CASTTQGNEQYF.

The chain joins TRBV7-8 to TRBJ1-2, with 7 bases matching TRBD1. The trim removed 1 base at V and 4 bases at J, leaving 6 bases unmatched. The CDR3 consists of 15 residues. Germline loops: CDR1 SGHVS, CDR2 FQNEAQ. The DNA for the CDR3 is TGTGCCAGCAGCTTAGGGGACAGCCCGGGCTATGGCTACACCTTC. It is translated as CASSLGDSPGYGYTF.

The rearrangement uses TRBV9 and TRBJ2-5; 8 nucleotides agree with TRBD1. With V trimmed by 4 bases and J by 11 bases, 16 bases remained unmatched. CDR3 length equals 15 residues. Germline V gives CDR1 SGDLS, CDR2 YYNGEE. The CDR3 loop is CASSSSGGSHNEQYF. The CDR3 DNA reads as TGTGCCAGCAGCTCCTCAGGGGGCTCTCACAATGAGCAGTACTTC.

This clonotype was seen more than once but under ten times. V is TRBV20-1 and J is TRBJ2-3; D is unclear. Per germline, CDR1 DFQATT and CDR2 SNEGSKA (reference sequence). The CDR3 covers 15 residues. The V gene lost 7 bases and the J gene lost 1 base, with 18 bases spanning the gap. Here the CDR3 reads CSVKGFPSRTDTQYF. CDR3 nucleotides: TGCAGTGTAAAGGGTTTCCCGTCCCGCACAGATACGCAGTATTTT.

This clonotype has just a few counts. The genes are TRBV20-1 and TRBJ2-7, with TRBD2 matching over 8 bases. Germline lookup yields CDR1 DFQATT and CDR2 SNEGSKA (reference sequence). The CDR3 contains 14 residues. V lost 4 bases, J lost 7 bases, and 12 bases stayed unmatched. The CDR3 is CSAIGLAKPGEQYF. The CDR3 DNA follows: TGCAGTGCTATCGGACTAGCAAAACCCGGGGAGCAGTACTTC.

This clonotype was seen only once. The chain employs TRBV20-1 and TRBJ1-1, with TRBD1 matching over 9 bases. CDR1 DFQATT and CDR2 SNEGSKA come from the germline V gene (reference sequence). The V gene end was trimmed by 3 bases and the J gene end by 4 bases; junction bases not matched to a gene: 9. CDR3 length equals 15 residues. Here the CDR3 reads CSASQQGAVGTEAFF. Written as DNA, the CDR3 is TGCAGTGCTAGCCAACAGGGGGCCGTGGGCACTGAAGCTTTCTTT.

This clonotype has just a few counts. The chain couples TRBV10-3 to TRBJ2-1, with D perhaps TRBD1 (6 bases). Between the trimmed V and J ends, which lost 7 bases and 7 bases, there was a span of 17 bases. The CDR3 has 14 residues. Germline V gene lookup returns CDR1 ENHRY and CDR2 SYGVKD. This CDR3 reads CAITDRTPTNEQFF. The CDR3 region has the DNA TGTGCCATCACGGACAGAACCCCGACAAATGAGCAGTTCTTC.

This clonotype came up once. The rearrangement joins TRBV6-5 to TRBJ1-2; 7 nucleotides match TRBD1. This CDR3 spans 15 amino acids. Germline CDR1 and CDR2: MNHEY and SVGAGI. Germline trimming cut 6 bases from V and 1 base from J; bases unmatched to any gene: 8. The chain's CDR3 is CASSLGQEFNYGYTF. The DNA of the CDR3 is TGTGCCAGCAGCCTAGGACAGGAGTTTAACTATGGCTACACCTTC.

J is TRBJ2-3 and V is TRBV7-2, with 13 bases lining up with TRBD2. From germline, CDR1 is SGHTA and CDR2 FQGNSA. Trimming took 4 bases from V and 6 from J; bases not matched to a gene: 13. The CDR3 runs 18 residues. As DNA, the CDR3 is TGTGCCAGCAGCTCACAATTACTAGCGGGGGGGCCCCACGATACGCAGTATTTT. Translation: CASSSQLLAGGPHDTQYF.

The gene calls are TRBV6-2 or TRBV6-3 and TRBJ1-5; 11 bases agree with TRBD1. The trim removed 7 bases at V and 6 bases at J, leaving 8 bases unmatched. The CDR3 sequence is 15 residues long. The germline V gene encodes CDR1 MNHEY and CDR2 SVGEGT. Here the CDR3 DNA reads TGTGCCAGCATTAAAGGACAGGGGGCGAGTCAGCCCCAGCATTTT. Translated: CASIKGQGASQPQHF.

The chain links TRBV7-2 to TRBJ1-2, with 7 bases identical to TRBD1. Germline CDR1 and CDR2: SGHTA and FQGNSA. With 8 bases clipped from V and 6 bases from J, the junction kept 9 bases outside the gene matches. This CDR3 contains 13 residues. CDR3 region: CASPSRGGDGYTF. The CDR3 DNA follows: TGTGCCAGCCCTTCCAGGGGGGGAGATGGCTACACCTTC. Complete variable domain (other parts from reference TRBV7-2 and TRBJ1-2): GAGVSQSPSNKVTEKGKDVELRCDPISGHTALYWYRQSLGQGLEFLIYFQGNSAPDKSGLPSDRFSAERTGGSVSTLTIQRTQQEDSAVYLCASPSRGGDGYTFGSGTRLTVV.